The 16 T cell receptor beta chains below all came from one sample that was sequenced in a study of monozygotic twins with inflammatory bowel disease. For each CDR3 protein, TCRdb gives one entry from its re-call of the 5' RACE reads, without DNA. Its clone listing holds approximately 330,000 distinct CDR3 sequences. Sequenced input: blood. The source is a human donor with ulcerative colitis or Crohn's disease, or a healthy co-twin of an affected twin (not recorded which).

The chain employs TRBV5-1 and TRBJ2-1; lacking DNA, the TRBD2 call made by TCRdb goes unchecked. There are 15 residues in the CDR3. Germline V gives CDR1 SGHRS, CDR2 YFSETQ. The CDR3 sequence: CASSLPAGEGDEQFF.

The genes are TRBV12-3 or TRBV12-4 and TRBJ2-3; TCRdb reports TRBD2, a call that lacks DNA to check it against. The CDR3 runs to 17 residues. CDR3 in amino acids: CASSFGLSSGGAHTQYF.

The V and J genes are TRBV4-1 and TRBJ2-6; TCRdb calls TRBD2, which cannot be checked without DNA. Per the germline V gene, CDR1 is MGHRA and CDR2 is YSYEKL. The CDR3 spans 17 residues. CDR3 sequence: CASHEYESESRANVLTF.

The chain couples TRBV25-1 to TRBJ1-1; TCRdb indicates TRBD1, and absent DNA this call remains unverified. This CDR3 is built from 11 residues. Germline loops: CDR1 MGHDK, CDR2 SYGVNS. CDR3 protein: CASRGTFEAFF.

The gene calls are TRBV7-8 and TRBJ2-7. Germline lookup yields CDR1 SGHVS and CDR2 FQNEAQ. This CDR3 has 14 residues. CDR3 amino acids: CASTLGPLSYEQYF.

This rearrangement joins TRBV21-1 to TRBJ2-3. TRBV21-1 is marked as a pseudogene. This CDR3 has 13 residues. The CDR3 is CASSKVRVDTQYF.

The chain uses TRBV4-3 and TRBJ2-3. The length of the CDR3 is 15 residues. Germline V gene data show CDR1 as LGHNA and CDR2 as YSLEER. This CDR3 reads CASSQEYYGADTQYF.

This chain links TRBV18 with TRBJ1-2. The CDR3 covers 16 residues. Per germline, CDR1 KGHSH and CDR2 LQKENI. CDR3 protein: CASSPPGAGLWDSYTF. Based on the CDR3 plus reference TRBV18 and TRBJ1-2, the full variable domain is NAGVMQNPRHLVRRRGQEARLRCSPMKGHSHVYWYRQLPEEGLKFMVYLQKENIIDESGMPKERFSAEFPKEGPSILRIQQVVRGDSAAYFCASSPPGAGLWDSYTFGSGTRLTVV.

The CDR3: CSARLGGKVGGYTF. The chain links TRBV20-1 to TRBJ1-2; TCRdb lists TRBD1, though no DNA is available to test this call. Germline lookup yields CDR1 DFQATT and CDR2 SNEGSKA (reference sequence). This CDR3 is built from 14 residues.

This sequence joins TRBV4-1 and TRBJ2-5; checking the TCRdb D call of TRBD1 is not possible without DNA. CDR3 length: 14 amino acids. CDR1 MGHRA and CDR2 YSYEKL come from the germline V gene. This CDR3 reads CASSQQGHEETQYF.

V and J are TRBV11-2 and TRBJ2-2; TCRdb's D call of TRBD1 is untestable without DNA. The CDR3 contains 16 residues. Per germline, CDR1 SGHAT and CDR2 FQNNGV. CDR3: CASSSNRGLGSGELFF.

This chain's CDR3 is CASRREYRNGELFF. The V call is TRBV5-1, the J call TRBJ2-2; the D gene TCRdb calls, TRBD2, cannot be checked with no DNA. The V gene's germline CDR1 is SGHRS and CDR2 YFSETQ. The CDR3 loop spans 14 amino acids.

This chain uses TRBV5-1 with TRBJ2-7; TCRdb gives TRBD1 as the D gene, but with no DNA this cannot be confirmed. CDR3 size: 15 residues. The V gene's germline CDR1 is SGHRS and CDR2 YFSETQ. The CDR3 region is CASSLAGQASYEQYF.

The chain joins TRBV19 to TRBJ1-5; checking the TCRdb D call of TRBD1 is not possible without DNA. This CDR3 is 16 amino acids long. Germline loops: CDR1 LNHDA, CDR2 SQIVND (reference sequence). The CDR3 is CASKEDRTGGNQPQHF.

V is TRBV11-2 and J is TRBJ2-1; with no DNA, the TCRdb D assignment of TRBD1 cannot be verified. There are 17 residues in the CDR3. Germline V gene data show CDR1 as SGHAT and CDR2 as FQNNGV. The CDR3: CASSPGQEPISDNEQFF.

This chain's CDR3 is CASSLGEGGTEAFF. The genes are TRBV5-5 and TRBJ1-1. CDR1 and CDR2 from the germline V gene are SGHKS and YYEKEE (reference sequence). The CDR3 length is 14 residues.